These T cell receptor beta chains were read from a single sample in a study of T-cell memory formation after mild COVID-19. TCRdb reanalysed the 5' RACE reads using MiXCR and keeps one entry per CDR3 protein. The sample has roughly 450,000 distinct CDR3 sequences, 18% seen once; the top ten hold around a fifth. Material: PBMCs or a T cell subset sorted from them (not recorded which). These receptors came from a man aged 18 to 30 who had mild COVID-19 (a few samples of this study predate the infection). Cell type and time point are not known. Both conserved end residues are part of each CDR3. Each record gives: J gene, CDR3 length, V gene, CDR3 protein.

J: TRBJ2-7; length: 15; V: TRBV20-1; CDR3: CSARPLASGIYEQYF
J: TRBJ2-1; length: 16; V: TRBV5-1; CDR3: CASSYQGQGFYNEQFF
J: TRBJ2-1; length: 16; V: TRBV3-1; CDR3: CASSELSGPRWNEQFF
J: TRBJ1-4; length: 15; V: TRBV5-1; CDR3: CASSSAAATNEKLFF
J: TRBJ2-3; length: 13; V: TRBV28; CDR3: CASNRESTDTQYF
J: TRBJ1-4; length: 17; V: TRBV7-2; CDR3: CASSLGAGTATNEKLFF
J: TRBJ2-1; length: 16; V: TRBV7-3; CDR3: CASSFRASGGANEQFF
J: TRBJ1-6; length: 15; V: TRBV7-2; CDR3: CASSFLHSFDSPLHF
J: TRBJ1-2; length: 14; V: TRBV6-2/TRBV6-3; CDR3: CASSYGTANYGYTF
J: TRBJ2-7; length: 14; V: TRBV6-2/TRBV6-3; CDR3: CASSYAADAYEQYF
J: TRBJ2-7; length: 15; V: TRBV29-1; CDR3: CSVGERGADSYEQYF
J: TRBJ1-1; length: 13; V: TRBV7-9; CDR3: CASSSGAKNEAFF
J: TRBJ2-3; length: 15; V: TRBV6-5; CDR3: CASSYPREGTDTQYF
J: TRBJ2-5; length: 14; V: TRBV12-3/TRBV12-4; CDR3: CASSLSSSVGTQYF
J: TRBJ2-3; length: 15; V: TRBV9; CDR3: CASSVGRVAGDTQYF
J: TRBJ1-2; length: 18; V: TRBV4-2; CDR3: CASSQDRGRTLGLLSYTF
J: TRBJ2-3; length: 14; V: TRBV6-5; CDR3: CASKARGREDTQYF
J: TRBJ1-2; length: 11; V: TRBV6-6; CDR3: CASSYAASYTF
J: TRBJ1-6; length: 12; V: TRBV7-9; CDR3: CASSLFGSPLHF
J: TRBJ2-2; length: 14; V: TRBV19; CDR3: CASSTRPNTGELFF
J: TRBJ1-5; length: 15; V: TRBV5-6; CDR3: CASSFTGAGNQPQHF
J: TRBJ1-2; length: 16; V: TRBV11-2; CDR3: CASSLSPGQGTYGYTF
J: TRBJ2-7; length: 13; V: TRBV5-1; CDR3: CASSHPQAYEQYF
J: TRBJ2-7; length: 16; V: TRBV7-8; CDR3: CASSPPPGTGWTEQYF
J: TRBJ1-2; length: 13; V: TRBV7-2; CDR3: CASSLATDPLNTF
J: TRBJ2-3; length: 17; V: TRBV4-1; CDR3: CASSTRTGGGSTDTQYF
J: TRBJ2-1; length: 15; V: TRBV9; CDR3: CASSDPRGPYNEQFF
J: TRBJ1-2; length: 13; V: TRBV28; CDR3: CAGGRQGRSGYTF
J: TRBJ2-5; length: 16; V: TRBV4-3; CDR3: CASSQGARPGQETQYF
J: TRBJ1-5; length: 14; V: TRBV20-1; CDR3: CSASRQGYNQPQHF
J: TRBJ1-1; length: 13; V: TRBV20-1; CDR3: CSASTWLRTEAFF
J: TRBJ1-1; length: 15; V: TRBV5-5; CDR3: CASSLVGLPNTEAFF
J: TRBJ2-4; length: 13; V: TRBV10-3; CDR3: CAISEVNGNIQYF
J: TRBJ2-3; length: 12; V: TRBV12-3/TRBV12-4; CDR3: CASSSSTDTQYF
J: TRBJ1-6; length: 15; V: TRBV7-2; CDR3: CASRTIRDRGTPLHF
J: TRBJ2-1; length: 13; V: TRBV7-9; CDR3: CASSSSGTGEQFF
J: TRBJ1-2; length: 14; V: TRBV5-1; CDR3: CASRSTGEDYGYTF